Many counts were recorded for the clone carrying this T cell receptor (beta chain). Both TCR beta VDJ combination and CDR3 sequence profiling were carried out. Genomic DNA was the template for this profiling. TCRdb fed the reads into MiXCR, producing one record per CDR3 protein. The sample has 100,000 to 130,000 distinct CDR3 sequences; approximately 49% are singletons. The data were taken from a study of CD8+CD57+ T cells in acquired aplastic anemia. Looking at the study overall: Sorted CD4+ and CD8+ cells yielded DNA averaging around 3.2 ug.

Germline V gene lookup returns CDR1 SGHVS and CDR2 FQNEAQ. The CDR3 loop spans 16 amino acids. The V and J ends lost 4 bases and 4 bases, in that order; junction bases with no gene match: 12. Specimen: sorted CD4+, CD8+, or CD8+CD57+ T cells (not recorded which) from PBMCs. J is TRBJ1-1 and V is TRBV7-8; 7 bases align to TRBD1. The clonotype comes from a human donor in good health, serving as a control. In DNA form, the CDR3 reads TGTGCCAGCAGCTCGGATCGACAGGGAACGGGCACTGAAGCTTTCTTT. This codes for CASSSDRQGTGTEAFF. Full variable domain (rest looked up from reference TRBV7-8 and TRBJ1-1): GAGVSQSPRYKVAKRGQDVALRCDPISGHVSLFWYQQALGQGPEFLTYFQNEAQLDKSGLPSDRFFAERPEGSVSTLKIQRTQQEDSAVYLCASSSDRQGTGTEAFFGQGTRLTVV.